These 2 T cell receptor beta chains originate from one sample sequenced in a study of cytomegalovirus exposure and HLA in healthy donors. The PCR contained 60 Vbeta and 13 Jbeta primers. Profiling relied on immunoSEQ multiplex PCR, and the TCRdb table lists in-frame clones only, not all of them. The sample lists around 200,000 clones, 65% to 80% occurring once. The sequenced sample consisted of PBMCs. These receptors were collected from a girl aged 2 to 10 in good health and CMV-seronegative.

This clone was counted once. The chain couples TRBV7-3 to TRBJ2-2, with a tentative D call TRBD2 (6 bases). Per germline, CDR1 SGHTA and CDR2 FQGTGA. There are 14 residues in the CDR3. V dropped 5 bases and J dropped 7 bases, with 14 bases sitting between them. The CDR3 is CASSRDLSVGELFF. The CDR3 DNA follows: TGTGCCAGCAGCCGGGACTTATCCGTCGGGGAGCTGTTTTTT.

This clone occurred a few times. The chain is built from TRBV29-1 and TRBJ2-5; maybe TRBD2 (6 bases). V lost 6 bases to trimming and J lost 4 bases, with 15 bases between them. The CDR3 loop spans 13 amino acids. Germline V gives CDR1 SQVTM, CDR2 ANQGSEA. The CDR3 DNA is TGCAGCGTCCGGAGGGTTATTCCAGAGACCCAGTACTTC. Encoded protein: CSVRRVIPETQYF.